This passage covers 18 T cell receptor beta chains from one sample sequenced in a study of blood T cell repertoires in COVID-19. Profiling relied on immunoSEQ multiplex PCR, and the TCRdb table lists in-frame clones only, not all of them. The data contain roughly 200,000 clones, approximately 85% of them singletons. Sequenced material: peripheral blood. The source of these receptors is a man aged 55 to 70 with acute or convalescent COVID-19.

This chain joins TRBV9 and TRBJ2-5; TRBD2 might be the D (5 bases). The germline V gene encodes CDR1 SGDLS and CDR2 YYNGEE. This CDR3 has 15 residues. Trimming took 0 bases from V and 1 from J, leaving 10 bases between them. CDR3 sequence reads: CASSVEGGLQETQYF. In nucleotides, the CDR3 is TGTGCCAGCAGCGTAGAGGGCGGGCTCCAAGAGACCCAGTACTTC.

The chain joins TRBV5-1 to TRBJ2-1, with D perhaps TRBD1 (6 bases). This CDR3 has 15 amino acids. Germline V lookup: CDR1 SGHRS, CDR2 YFSETQ. V was pared by 5 bases and J by 0 bases, with 12 bases between. The CDR3: CASSRTEPSYNEQFF. The CDR3 bases are TGCGCCAGCAGTCGGACAGAACCCTCCTACAATGAGCAGTTCTTC.

The chain combines TRBV19 with TRBJ2-3, with D hard to call. V lost 3 bases to trimming and J lost 2 bases, with 12 bases between them. This CDR3 is 15 amino acids long. Germline V gene sequence: CDR1 LNHDA, CDR2 SQIVND (reference sequence). In nucleotides, the CDR3 is TGTGCCAGTAGTATTTCAAGAGGAATCACAGATACGCAGTATTTT. It is translated as CASSISRGITDTQYF.

The V and J genes are TRBV2 and TRBJ2-3; D is perhaps TRBD1 (6 bases). CDR3 length: 13 residues. With 11 bases removed from V and 4 bases from J, the gap between germline ends came to 16 bases. Germline CDR1 reads SNHLY; CDR2 reads FYNNEI. CDR3 bases: TGTGCCCAGATGCAGGGGCCCCCAGATACGCAGTATTTT. Translating it yields CAQMQGPPDTQYF.

The V and J genes are TRBV2 and TRBJ1-4; D perhaps matches TRBD1 (5 bases). Trimming removed 5 bases at V and 8 bases at J, with 18 bases between. CDR1 is SNHLY and CDR2 is FYNNEI in the germline V gene. The CDR3 runs to 15 residues. CDR3 nucleotide sequence: TGTGCCAGCAGTCCGGGTAGGGCGGGACGGGAAAAACTGTTTTTT. This codes for CASSPGRAGREKLFF.

This chain connects TRBV6-1 to TRBJ2-1; TRBD2 aligns across 8 bases. V lost 1 base and J lost 2; bases outside the gene matches: 4. CDR3 length equals 16 residues. CDR1 is MNHNS and CDR2 is SASEGT in the germline V gene. This CDR3 is CASSEGTGGPYNEQFF. Written as DNA, the CDR3 is TGTGCCAGCAGTGAAGGCACGGGAGGGCCCTACAATGAGCAGTTCTTC.

This chain links TRBV28 with TRBJ1-5; D might be TRBD1 (5 bases). Germline CDR1 MDHEN, CDR2 SYDVKM. This CDR3 spans 16 amino acids. Deletions cut 6 bases from V and 1 base from J, with 16 bases between. The chain's CDR3 is CASRGSGAGSNQPQHF. The CDR3 coding sequence is TGTGCCAGCAGGGGGAGCGGGGCCGGGAGCAATCAGCCCCAGCATTTT.

The V call is TRBV27, the J call TRBJ2-1; 8 bases are shared with TRBD2. V dropped 0 bases and J dropped 7; count of bases not matched to a gene: 8. The CDR3 spans 16 residues. Germline CDR1 is MNHEY and CDR2 is SMNVEV (reference sequence). CDR3 coding DNA: TGTGCCAGCAGTTTATCGAGGTCTAGCGGGCGTAATGAGCAGTTCTTC. Residues: CASSLSRSSGRNEQFF.

This chain connects TRBV2 to TRBJ2-7, with 7 bases matching TRBD1. The germline gives CDR1 SNHLY, CDR2 FYNNEI. J lost 2 bases, V lost 4 bases, and 2 bases had no gene match. This CDR3 spans 13 amino acids. Written as DNA, the CDR3 is TGTGCCAGCAGTGGGGACAGCCCCTACGAGCAGTACTTC. Its translation is CASSGDSPYEQYF.

There are a few counts of this clone. The chain uses TRBV6-1 and TRBJ2-7; TRBD1 matches 9 bases. J gave up 6 bases and V 2 bases, and 5 bases lay outside the gene matches. The V gene's germline CDR1 is MNHNS and CDR2 SASEGT. The CDR3 runs 14 residues. CDR3 nucleotide sequence: TGTGCCAGCAGTGAAATGGGACAGGGCCCCGAGCAGTACTTC. Protein product: CASSEMGQGPEQYF.

This rearrangement joins TRBV14 to TRBJ1-4; no definite D call. The CDR3 consists of 15 residues. The V end lost 3 bases, the J end lost 0 bases, and 8 bases lay between the germline ends. Germline V gene data show CDR1 as SGHDN and CDR2 as FVKESK. CDR3 nucleotides: TGTGCCAGCAGCCACCTAGCTACAACTAATGAAAAACTGTTTTTT. This translates into CASSHLATTNEKLFF.

The chain is built from TRBV2 and TRBJ1-5; no definite D call. This CDR3 contains 14 residues. The V gene lost 0 bases and the J gene lost 6 bases, with 9 bases spanning the gap. Germline V lookup: CDR1 SNHLY, CDR2 FYNNEI. The CDR3 region has the DNA TGTGCCAGCAGTGAAGCGGCGAAGCGTCAGCCCCAGCATTTT. Translation gives CASSEAAKRQPQHF.

This chain joins TRBV11-2 and TRBJ2-1; D unresolved. Trimming shortened V by 4 bases and J by 4 bases, and 14 bases separated the two germline ends. Looked up from germline, CDR1 is SGHAT and CDR2 is FQNNGV. This CDR3 comprises 15 residues. In nucleotides, the CDR3 is TGTGCCAGCAGCTGGTTCCCCGCAGAATACAATGAGCAGTTCTTC. It is translated as CASSWFPAEYNEQFF.

J is TRBJ2-3 and V is TRBV5-1; D perhaps matches TRBD2 (6 bases). CDR3 length: 14 residues. Germline V lookup: CDR1 SGHRS, CDR2 YFSETQ. With 4 bases removed from V and 1 base from J, the gap between germline ends came to 10 bases. CDR3: CASSRTTRTDTQYF. The CDR3 coding sequence is TGCGCCAGCAGCAGGACTACCCGCACAGATACGCAGTATTTT.

The CDR3 nucleotides are TGTGCCACCAGTGGCGGGGGGGTAGAGGCTCAGCCCCAGCATTTT. It translates to CATSGGGVEAQPQHF. The chain combines TRBV24-1 with TRBJ1-5; maybe TRBD1 (5 bases). The CDR3 loop spans 15 amino acids. Per the germline V gene, CDR1 is KGHDR and CDR2 is SFDVKD. With 5 bases removed from V and 6 bases from J, the gap between germline ends came to 16 bases.

This rearrangement joins TRBV5-4 to TRBJ2-2; perhaps TRBD1 as D (5 bases). The CDR3 length is 16 residues. The V end was cut by 3 bases, the J end by 7 bases, with 19 bases between. Germline CDR1 SGHNT, CDR2 YYREEE (reference sequence). Here the CDR3 reads CASSSPQVRANGELFF. CDR3 in DNA: TGTGCCAGCAGCTCCCCCCAGGTCAGGGCGAACGGGGAGCTGTTTTTT. Drawing the rest from reference TRBV5-4 and TRBJ2-2, the complete variable domain is ETGVTQSPTHLIKTRGQQVTLRCSSQSGHNTVSWYQQALGQGPQFIFQYYREEENGRGNFPPRFSGLQFPNYSSELNVNALELDDSALYLCASSSPQVRANGELFFGEGSRLTVL.

This chain connects TRBV19 to TRBJ2-3; 16 nucleotides align to TRBD2. Trimming took 5 bases from V and 3 from J; bases not matched to a gene: 11. Germline V lookup: CDR1 LNHDA, CDR2 SQIVND (reference sequence). This CDR3 has 19 residues. CDR3 bases: TGTGCCAGTAGTCCGGGACTAGCGGGAGGGAGGAGGTCGACAGATACGCAGTATTTT. Its protein is CASSPGLAGGRRSTDTQYF. The full variable domain, with the rest looked up from reference TRBV19 and TRBJ2-3, is DGGITQSPKYLFRKEGQNVTLSCEQNLNHDAMYWYRQDPGQGLRLIYYSQIVNDFQKGDIAEGYSVSREKKESFPLTVTSAQKNPTAFYLCASSPGLAGGRRSTDTQYFGPGTRLTVL.

The rearrangement joins TRBV19 to TRBJ1-5; D unresolved. Per the germline V gene, CDR1 is LNHDA and CDR2 is SQIVND (reference sequence). The CDR3 sequence is 14 residues long. The V and J ends lost 6 bases and 4 bases respectively, with 13 bases between them. The CDR3 reads CASRTLAGNQPQHF. CDR3 nucleotides: TGTGCCAGTAGAACTCTCGCGGGGAATCAGCCCCAGCATTTT.